Listed below are T cell receptor beta chains from one sample, sequenced in a study of blood T cell repertoires in COVID-19. Profiling relied on immunoSEQ multiplex PCR, and the TCRdb table lists in-frame clones only, not all of them. The sample holds approximately 400,000 clones, 88% seen once. Sequencing was done on a sample of peripheral blood. Receptors originate from a woman aged 45-65 years with COVID-19, enrolled during active disease. CDR3s leave out the opening cysteine and the closing phenylalanine or tryptophan.

TRBJ2-6,TRBV5-6,ASSLGTGSRGANVLT
TRBJ2-4,TRBV23-1,ASSPASTGGNIQY
TRBJ2-2,TRBV18,ASSPAVNTGELF
TRBJ1-5,TRBV11-2,ASSFLLQVYSQPQH
TRBJ1-1,TRBV30,AWSWGGRTEAF
TRBJ1-2,TRBV10-2,ASSETGGYGYT
TRBJ2-2,TRBV7-9,ASSLKQLKNTGELF
TRBJ1-2,TRBV4-1,ASGGTGGAIYGYT
TRBJ2-3,TRBV6-4,ASSDSAGGGTDTQY
TRBJ2-5,TRBV7-2,ASSLLSGGETQY
TRBJ1-6,TRBV19,ATGGSSYNSPLH
TRBJ1-5,TRBV7-8,ASSLGAGGHSNQPQH
TRBJ2-1,TRBV29-1,SLGRRDEQF
TRBJ2-1,TRBV5-4,ASSGFQGSSYNEQF
TRBJ2-1,TRBV12-5,ASGLSGLTSSYNEQF
TRBJ1-5,TRBV7-9,ASSLLSQPQH
TRBJ2-7,TRBV4-1,ASSKEVGTGGYEQY
TRBJ2-5,TRBV12-3/TRBV12-4,ASSSDLETQY
TRBJ2-1,TRBV7-3,ASSHSGGAFNEQF
TRBJ2-3,TRBV2,ASSPDRDTDTQY
TRBJ1-2,TRBV6-5,ASSYHPGVYGYT
TRBJ1-3,TRBV6-5,ASSHDRGGNTIY
TRBJ2-1,TRBV6-1,ASSGSRAGSYNEQF
TRBJ1-2,TRBV28,ASSPGTGGFGGYT
TRBJ2-1,TRBV5-1,ASSLVISSYNEQF
TRBJ2-1,TRBV7-9,ASSRYSGAVYNEQF
TRBJ2-1,TRBV11-2,ASSLVGRLAGGTQF
TRBJ1-4,TRBV5-5,ASSLGYYSGNEKLF
TRBJ1-2,TRBV6-6,ASNLPTGNYGYT
TRBJ2-7,TRBV28,ACRASTGVHEQY
TRBJ1-1,TRBV6-5,ASSSLETANTEAF
TRBJ2-5,TRBV3-1/TRBV3-2,ASSQDSRGETQY
TRBJ2-3,TRBV2,ASSVKDTQY
TRBJ1-2,TRBV19,ASIGTGVEYGYT
TRBJ1-1,TRBV2,ASSELRQGDRAF
TRBJ1-1,TRBV19,AILPGQGANTEAF
TRBJ2-1,TRBV12-2,ASRLGRVKRVTYNEQF
TRBJ2-7,TRBV2,ASSSRPGEGQQY
TRBJ1-1,TRBV19,ASSMGGAGAAF
TRBJ1-2,TRBV6-1,ASSEGGGYGYT
TRBJ1-5,TRBV12-3/TRBV12-4,ASSSGGQPQH
TRBJ1-5,TRBV27,ASSPIQGVQSQH
TRBJ2-7,TRBV3-1/TRBV3-2,ASSPAADRGYEQY
TRBJ2-5,TRBV9,ASSVGTGGNSVGETQY
TRBJ1-3,TRBV3-1/TRBV3-2,ATAGRENTIY
TRBJ1-6,TRBV6-1,ASSELGQIVYSPLH
TRBJ2-3,TRBV9,ASSPGLAVSDTQY
TRBJ1-1,TRBV27,ASSLGGYMNTEAF
TRBJ1-6,TRBV11-1,ASSLAAGYNSPLH
TRBJ2-7,TRBV18,ASSPDSGTPAYEQY
TRBJ1-1,TRBV28,ATGVQGVNTEAF
TRBJ2-2,TRBV5-4,ASSLGTGGTGELF
TRBJ2-2,TRBV3-1/TRBV3-2,ASSPRENTGELF
TRBJ1-1,TRBV14,ASSRAGVTEAF
TRBJ1-6,TRBV2,ASRRSSYNSPLH
TRBJ1-6,TRBV2,ASSASRSISPLH